Each of the 2 T cell receptor beta chains below was sequenced from the same sample in a study of blood T cell repertoires in COVID-19. Here immunoSEQ multiplex PCR was the method, and the copy in TCRdb shows in-frame clones only, minus some. The sample holds some 300,000 clones, 90% seen once. Sequencing used PBMCs or T cells enriched from blood (not recorded which). The receptors here all came from a woman aged 25-40 years who had been exposed to COVID-19.

In this sample, this clone turned up a few times. This same CDR3 is encoded by further DNA sequences in the sample. V usage is TRBV3-1 (or the pseudogene TRBV3-2) and J usage is TRBJ1-2; 8 positions agree with TRBD1. The CDR3 is 14 residues long. The junction had 6 bases not matched to a gene; V was cut back by 4 bases and J by 5 bases. Germline V gene data show CDR1 as LGHDT and CDR2 as YNNKEL (reference sequence). The CDR3 nucleotides read TGTGCCAGCAGCCCCGGACAGGGTGTGTATGGCTACACCTTC. Protein product: CASSPGQGVYGYTF.

The V gene is TRBV5-5, the J gene TRBJ2-2; D possibly corresponds to TRBD1 (5 bases). Germline values: CDR1 SGHKS, CDR2 YYEKEE (reference sequence). This CDR3 region has 14 residues. The V gene lost 0 bases and the J gene lost 5 bases, with 8 bases spanning the gap. CDR3 protein: CASSLARTTGELFF. In DNA form, the CDR3 reads TGTGCCAGCAGCTTGGCTAGGACAACCGGGGAGCTGTTTTTT.